Below, 23 T cell receptor beta chains from the same sample are listed, as sequenced in a study of blood T cell repertoires in COVID-19. TCRdb's copy holds only in-frame clones and misses some; the assay was immunoSEQ multiplex PCR. Here the sample spans roughly 150,000 clones, 85% to 90% being singletons. Sequencing was carried out using peripheral blood. The receptors derive from a woman at least 80 years old with COVID-19, enrolled during active disease.

The chain couples TRBV5-1 to TRBJ1-1, with D uncertain. The CDR3 is 14 residues long. Germline lookup yields CDR1 SGHRS and CDR2 YFSETQ. Trimming pared 0 bases from V and 1 base from J, leaving 7 bases between. CDR3 DNA sequence: TGCGCCAGCAGCTTGGGACACCCGAACACTGAAGCTTTCTTT. The encoded protein is CASSLGHPNTEAFF.

The J gene is TRBJ1-2, the V gene TRBV15; TRBD1 agrees at 8 bases. Germline V gene data show CDR1 as LNHNV and CDR2 as YYDKDF (reference sequence). The V and J ends lost 3 bases and 4 bases, in that order; junction bases with no gene match: 7. The CDR3 covers 15 residues. The CDR3 bases are TGTGCCACCAGCAGGGTGGTTGGGACAGGCTATGGCTACACCTTC. Its translation: CATSRVVGTGYGYTF.

The chain recombines TRBV5-1 with TRBJ2-1, with 9 bases identical to TRBD2. Germline values: CDR1 SGHRS, CDR2 YFSETQ. Unmatched junction bases numbered 6, after V lost 4 bases and J lost 7 bases. The CDR3 consists of 14 residues. The DNA of the CDR3 is TGCGCCAGCAGCGATAGCGGGAGATTGAATGAGCAGTTCTTC. It encodes CASSDSGRLNEQFF.

V is TRBV2 and J is TRBJ2-1, with D maybe TRBD2 (5 bases). V dropped 7 bases and J dropped 9 bases, with 16 bases sitting between them. This CDR3 has 13 residues. The V gene's germline CDR1 is SNHLY and CDR2 FYNNEI. CDR3 sequence: CASKSGGSAEQFF. In nucleotides, the CDR3 is TGTGCCAGCAAATCGGGCGGGTCGGCTGAGCAGTTCTTC.

This sequence joins TRBV7-9 and TRBJ2-1, with 11 positions matching TRBD2. CDR3 length: 15 amino acids. CDR1 and CDR2 from the germline V gene are SEHNR and FQNEAQ (reference sequence). V shed 6 bases, J shed 4 bases, and the junction held 5 bases outside the gene matches. The CDR3 DNA follows: TGTGCCAGCAGACGTACTAGCGGGAGTTACAATGAGCAGTTCTTC. Translated, it gives CASRRTSGSYNEQFF.

The rearrangement joins TRBV9 to TRBJ2-2; 10 nucleotides line up with TRBD2. Germline lookup yields CDR1 SGDLS and CDR2 YYNGEE. The V segment lost 1 base and the J segment 4 bases; nucleotides outside the gene matches: 1. The CDR3 runs to 15 residues. DNA for the CDR3: TGTGCCAGCAGCGTACTAGCGGGAGCCACCGGGGAGCTGTTTTTT. Translating it yields CASSVLAGATGELFF.

The chain combines TRBV7-2 with TRBJ1-1; 10 positions agree with TRBD1. CDR1 is SGHTA, CDR2 FQGNSA, per germline. The CDR3 totals 18 residues. J gave up 0 bases and V 6 bases, and 13 bases lay outside the gene matches. The CDR3 sequence: CASRGTGEGGLMNTEAFF. The CDR3 DNA is TGTGCCAGCAGGGGGACAGGGGAGGGAGGTTTGATGAACACTGAAGCTTTCTTT. Supplemented by reference TRBV7-2 and TRBJ1-1, the full variable domain reads GAGVSQSPSNKVTEKGKDVELRCDPISGHTALYWYRQSLGQGLEFLIYFQGNSAPDKSGLPSDRFSAERTGGSVSTLTIQRTQQEDSAVYLCASRGTGEGGLMNTEAFFGQGTRLTVV.

The V call is TRBV11-2, the J call TRBJ1-1, with 7 bases aligning to TRBD1. V lost 5 bases and J lost 1; bases outside the gene matches: 13. CDR1 and CDR2 from the germline V gene are SGHAT and FQNNGV. The CDR3 contains 17 residues. As DNA, the CDR3 is TGTGCCAGCAGCGCGGCAACCGGGACAGCAAAGAACACTGAAGCTTTCTTT. Translating gives CASSAATGTAKNTEAFF.

The V and J genes are TRBV6-1 and TRBJ1-6; D is ambiguous. V lost 1 base and J lost 6, with 19 bases in between. The CDR3 has 18 amino acids. Germline V gene data show CDR1 as MNHNS and CDR2 as SASEGT. The CDR3 is CASSEDAPAGWVNSPLHF. CDR3 DNA sequence: TGTGCCAGCAGTGAAGATGCTCCGGCAGGATGGGTTAATTCACCCCTCCACTTT.

The chain uses TRBV11-2 and TRBJ2-7, with D perhaps TRBD1 (5 bases). V lost 3 bases and J lost 10, with 10 bases in between. This CDR3 region has 11 residues. Germline V CDR1 and CDR2: SGHAT, FQNNGV. Here the CDR3 DNA reads TGTGCCAGCAGCTTCGACAGCCTACAGTACTTC. This encodes CASSFDSLQYF.

V gene TRBV7-2 combines with J gene TRBJ2-3, with D possibly being TRBD2 (6 bases). The CDR3 totals 17 residues. V was clipped by 1 base and J by 0 bases, with 14 bases between them. Germline CDR1 is SGHTA and CDR2 is FQGNSA. The chain's CDR3 is CASSLGAASGSTDTQYF. The DNA of the CDR3 is TGTGCCAGCAGCTTAGGGGCGGCGAGCGGGAGCACAGATACGCAGTATTTT. Together with reference TRBV7-2 and TRBJ2-3, the CDR3 gives the full variable domain: GAGVSQSPSNKVTEKGKDVELRCDPISGHTALYWYRQSLGQGLEFLIYFQGNSAPDKSGLPSDRFSAERTGGSVSTLTIQRTQQEDSAVYLCASSLGAASGSTDTQYFGPGTRLTVL.

This chain connects TRBV18 to TRBJ2-7, with unresolved D. The germline V gene encodes CDR1 KGHSH and CDR2 LQKENI. Trimming removed 6 bases at V and 0 bases at J, with 6 bases between. CDR3 length equals 12 residues. CDR3: CASSYSSYEQYF. CDR3 nucleotides: TGTGCCAGCTCGTACAGCTCCTACGAGCAGTACTTC.

The V and J genes are TRBV27 and TRBJ2-1; 8 bases fit TRBD2. The J segment lost 4 bases and the V segment lost 6 bases, leaving 11 bases of the junction unmatched. This CDR3 is 16 amino acids long. Germline CDR1 is MNHEY and CDR2 is SMNVEV (reference sequence). DNA for the CDR3: TGTGCCAGCAGGACCGGGCTAGCGGGCTTATACAATGAGCAGTTCTTC. It translates to CASRTGLAGLYNEQFF.

The chain couples TRBV5-1 to TRBJ2-1; 7 bases are a match to TRBD2. Trimming cost V 0 bases and J 4 bases; bases outside gene matches: 10. The CDR3 sequence is 17 residues long. Germline V gene lookup returns CDR1 SGHRS and CDR2 YFSETQ. Here the CDR3 reads CASSLAFGTNPYNEQFF. In DNA form, the CDR3 reads TGCGCCAGCAGCTTGGCTTTTGGGACTAATCCGTACAATGAGCAGTTCTTC.

A few counts support this clone. The genes are TRBV3-1 (or the pseudogene TRBV3-2) and TRBJ1-1; D not resolved. This CDR3 is built from 16 residues. V was clipped by 2 bases and J by 0 bases, with 13 bases between them. CDR1 is LGHDT, CDR2 YNNKEL, per germline (reference sequence). The CDR3 bases are TGTGCCAGCAGCCAATATGGGCCCGCACTGAACACTGAAGCTTTCTTT. Protein: CASSQYGPALNTEAFF.

This clone was counted a single time. The rearrangement links TRBV4-1 to TRBJ2-2; TRBD2 agrees at 7 bases. After removal of 0 bases from V and 9 bases from J, the junction contained 7 bases not matched to a gene. Per germline, CDR1 MGHRA and CDR2 YSYEKL. The CDR3 loop spans 15 amino acids. CDR3 bases: TGCGCCAGCAGCCAAGAGGGGCTAGCGGTTAGGGAGCTGTTTTTT. Encoded protein: CASSQEGLAVRELFF.

V and J are TRBV6-6 and TRBJ1-1; 7 positions agree with TRBD1. Germline V lookup: CDR1 MNHNY, CDR2 SVGAGI (reference sequence). The CDR3 length is 13 residues. The trim removed 4 bases at V and 7 bases at J, leaving 6 bases unmatched. The CDR3 DNA is TGTGCCAGCAGTTTAGACAGGGCTCATGAAGCTTTCTTT. Encoded protein: CASSLDRAHEAFF.

This clone has a handful of counts. The chain links TRBV28 to TRBJ1-4; maybe TRBD1 (6 bases). V gave up 6 bases and J gave up 4 bases, with 18 bases separating them. The length of the CDR3 is 16 residues. The germline V gene encodes CDR1 MDHEN and CDR2 SYDVKM. Here the CDR3 DNA reads TGTGCCAGCAGACGGATACGGGACATTTATAATGAAAAACTGTTTTTT. Protein product: CASRRIRDIYNEKLFF.

This clone has only one observation. V and J are TRBV9 and TRBJ2-2, with D hard to call. Germline V CDR1 and CDR2: SGDLS, YYNGEE. CDR3 size: 14 residues. V gave up 0 bases and J gave up 0 bases, with 3 bases separating them. This chain's CDR3 is CASSVGPNTGELFF. CDR3 coding DNA: TGTGCCAGCAGCGTAGGGCCGAACACCGGGGAGCTGTTTTTT.

The CDR3 bases are TGTGCCACCAGCAGAGAGCGGGAGAGGCGGGAGACCCAGTACTTC. Translation gives CATSRERERRETQYF. V and J are TRBV15 and TRBJ2-5; TRBD2 matches 7 bases. The CDR3 is 15 amino acids. V shed 0 bases and J 5 bases; nucleotides not matched to a gene: 6. The germline gives CDR1 LNHNV, CDR2 YYDKDF (reference sequence).

The genes are TRBV3-1 (or the pseudogene TRBV3-2) and TRBJ2-7; a weak D match, TRBD1 (5 bases). V lost 7 bases and J 7 bases, leaving 14 bases between the germline ends. CDR3 length: 12 amino acids. Germline CDR1 and CDR2: LGHDT and YNNKEL (reference sequence). The CDR3 DNA follows: TGTGCCAGCACCCCTGGGCCAGGGGAGCAGTACTTC. This codes for CASTPGPGEQYF.

The genes are TRBV19 and TRBJ2-3; tentative D call: TRBD2 (5 bases). CDR3 length: 15 amino acids. Trimming pared 2 bases from V and 8 bases from J, leaving 17 bases between. Per germline, CDR1 LNHDA and CDR2 SQIVND (reference sequence). The CDR3 spells CASSIHLGVEVTQYF. The CDR3 nucleotides read TGTGCCAGTAGTATACATCTTGGGGTGGAGGTTACGCAGTATTTT.

The CDR3 bases are TGTGCCAGCAGACTGCAGGGAAGATTTGGTGAAGCTTTCTTT. This translates into CASRLQGRFGEAFF. V is TRBV28 and J is TRBJ1-1; possible D gene TRBD1, 5 bases. The V gene lost 6 bases and the J gene lost 7 bases, with 18 bases spanning the gap. CDR1 MDHEN and CDR2 SYDVKM come from the germline V gene. The CDR3 is made up of 14 amino acids.